Presented here are 17 T cell receptor beta chains from one specimen sequenced in a study of T-cell reconstitution after alpha-beta-depleted transplantation in children. Unique molecular identifiers were used to barcode this TCRbeta library. TCRdb reprocessed the PCR reads with MiXCR, giving one entry per CDR3 protein. The sample includes approximately 800,000 distinct CDR3 sequences, 16% of them seen just once. The source was PBMCs, mostly from graft donor cells, collected 360 days after TCRalphabeta/CD19-depleted stem cell transplant. These receptors were collected from a male patient younger than 18 who had a stem cell transplant for acute lymphoblastic leukemia, so the T cells may come from the graft donor.

This clonotype was seen more than once but under ten times. This chain joins TRBV5-1 and TRBJ2-7; D might be TRBD1 or TRBD2, each matching 5 bases. Germline-derived CDR1 and CDR2 are SGHRS and YFSETQ. The CDR3 consists of 13 residues. Trimming stripped 0 bases from V and 4 bases from J, with 8 bases between. For the CDR3, the DNA is TGCGCCAGCAGCTTGGGACAGCGGTACGAGCAGTACTTC. Translating it yields CASSLGQRYEQYF.

This clonotype was counted at least ten times. The J gene is TRBJ2-1, the V gene TRBV27; 9 positions match TRBD2. Germline CDR1 MNHEY, CDR2 SMNVEV (reference sequence). The CDR3 is 14 residues long. J gave up 4 bases and V 7 bases, and 5 bases lay outside the gene matches. The CDR3 nucleotides are TGTGCCAGCACAGAGCGGGAGGCGTACAATGAGCAGTTCTTC. Residues: CASTEREAYNEQFF.

This clonotype was observed many times. The V and J genes are TRBV27 and TRBJ1-6, with TRBD1 as a possible D gene (5 bases). CDR1 is MNHEY, CDR2 SMNVEV, per germline (reference sequence). The germline V and J ends were trimmed by 1 base and 6 bases, with 10 bases remaining between them. The CDR3 has 15 amino acids. The CDR3, as DNA: TGTGCCAGCAGTTTATGGGGCGGCTCTAATTCACCCCTCCACTTT. This encodes CASSLWGGSNSPLHF.

This clonotype was seen only a few times. The genes are TRBV3-1 and TRBJ2-1, with 7 positions matching TRBD2. J lost 9 bases, V lost 4 bases, and 18 bases had no gene match. CDR1 and CDR2 (germline): LGHDT, YNNKEL (reference sequence). This CDR3 has 17 residues. The CDR3 region has the DNA TGTGCCAGCAGCCTCAGGGACCCCCGTTGGGAGGGCGGTGAGCAGTTCTTC. Protein sequence: CASSLRDPRWEGGEQFF.

There are a few counts of this clonotype. This rearrangement joins TRBV19 to TRBJ2-3; D is unresolved. The CDR3 extends over 15 amino acids. V gave up 3 bases and J gave up 1 base, with 11 bases separating them. Germline V gene lookup returns CDR1 LNHDA and CDR2 SQIVND (reference sequence). CDR3 loop: CASSMRSARTDTQYF. The CDR3 DNA reads as TGTGCCAGTAGTATGCGGTCGGCCCGCACAGATACGCAGTATTTT.

The chain combines TRBV5-1 with TRBJ2-5; weak D call: TRBD2 (5 bases). Trimming cost V 2 bases and J 2 bases, with 13 bases left between them. The CDR3 runs 15 residues. Germline CDR1 reads SGHRS; CDR2 reads YFSETQ. In nucleotides, the CDR3 is TGCGCCAGCAGCTTCGACCCGAGGGAACAAGAGACCCAGTACTTC. It codes for CASSFDPREQETQYF.

This clonotype showed up many times. The chain links TRBV5-6 to TRBJ2-3, with 9 nucleotides matching TRBD2. Trimming at V came to 3 bases and at J to 2 bases, leaving 13 bases not matched to a gene. CDR1 and CDR2 (germline): SGHDT, YYEEEE. The CDR3 length is 18 residues. The CDR3 DNA reads as TGTGCCAGCAGCTGGACCGGTCGACTAGCGGATAACACAGATACGCAGTATTTT. It translates to CASSWTGRLADNTDTQYF.

This clonotype was detected a few times. The chain couples TRBV18 to TRBJ2-7, with no clear D. Looked up from germline, CDR1 is KGHSH and CDR2 is LQKENI. The V end lost 3 bases, the J end lost 3 bases, and 15 bases lay between the germline ends. This CDR3 region has 15 residues. Here the CDR3 reads CASSPPDHNLYEQYF. The CDR3 DNA reads as TGTGCCAGCTCACCCCCTGACCACAACCTCTACGAGCAGTACTTC.

There are a few counts of this clonotype. V is TRBV3-1 and J is TRBJ2-7; D is unclear. The CDR3 is made up of 11 amino acids. Germline values: CDR1 LGHDT, CDR2 YNNKEL (reference sequence). The ends were cut back, 8 bases at V and 1 base at J, with 6 bases in the middle. The CDR3 nucleotides read TGTGCCAGCTGCGATTCCTACGAGCAGTACTTC. This codes for CASCDSYEQYF.

The V gene is TRBV12-3 or TRBV12-4, the J gene TRBJ2-1; 8 bases map to TRBD2. CDR3 size: 17 residues. The V segment lost 5 bases and the J segment 6 bases; nucleotides outside the gene matches: 15. In nucleotides, the CDR3 is TGTGCCAGCAGTCCGCAACTAGCGGTGTTATCAAGCAATGAGCAGTTCTTC. Amino acid sequence: CASSPQLAVLSSNEQFF.

The chain links TRBV27 to TRBJ2-3; tentative D call: TRBD2 (6 bases). Germline V gene sequence: CDR1 MNHEY, CDR2 SMNVEV (reference sequence). The V gene lost 2 bases and the J gene lost 0 bases, with 21 bases spanning the gap. The CDR3 is made up of 19 amino acids. The CDR3 nucleotides are TGTGCCAGCAGTTTAAACCCTGAGGGCGGGGAGGAAAGCACAGATACGCAGTATTTT. This codes for CASSLNPEGGEESTDTQYF.

This clonotype was seen a few times. The chain combines TRBV5-1 with TRBJ2-3; 10 bases line up with TRBD2. V lost 2 bases and J lost 5; bases outside the gene matches: 8. The CDR3 has 16 amino acids. Per germline, CDR1 SGHRS and CDR2 YFSETQ. Here the CDR3 reads CASSFIQREGEDTQYF. As DNA, the CDR3 is TGCGCCAGCAGCTTCATACAGCGGGAGGGCGAAGATACGCAGTATTTT.

This clonotype showed up just a few times. The chain carries TRBV7-6 and TRBJ2-7; D remains unclear. The CDR3 sequence is 13 residues long. Per the germline V gene, CDR1 is SGHVS and CDR2 is FNYEAQ. The ends were cut back, 6 bases at V and 4 bases at J, with 13 bases in the middle. DNA for the CDR3: TGTGCCAGCAGTTTTCCCAGTAATTACGAGCAGTACTTC. Encoded protein: CASSFPSNYEQYF.

This chain joins TRBV7-2 and TRBJ2-2, with D possibly being TRBD1 or TRBD2 (5 bases each). V dropped 1 base and J dropped 5 bases, with 14 bases sitting between them. This CDR3 comprises 16 residues. The germline V gene encodes CDR1 SGHTA and CDR2 FQGNSA. The chain's CDR3 is CASSLERGWGTGELFF. CDR3 bases: TGTGCCAGCAGCTTAGAGAGGGGATGGGGTACCGGGGAGCTGTTTTTT.

This chain joins TRBV7-6 and TRBJ2-2; TRBD2 agrees at 11 bases. The germline gives CDR1 SGHVS, CDR2 FNYEAQ. V was pared by 1 base and J by 2 bases, with 6 bases of the junction left unmatched. CDR3 size: 18 residues. The CDR3 DNA is TGTGCCAGCAGCTTAGGACTAGCGGGATCCTTTAACACCGGGGAGCTGTTTTTT. This sequence encodes CASSLGLAGSFNTGELFF.

The V gene is TRBV20-1, the J gene TRBJ2-5; TRBD2 might be the D (6 bases). CDR1 and CDR2 (germline): DFQATT, SNEGSKA (reference sequence). The CDR3 has 15 amino acids. Trimming took off 1 base at V and 2 bases at J, with 14 bases between the two ends. The CDR3 here is CSARGRAGRQETQYF. As DNA, the CDR3 is TGCAGTGCTAGAGGTAGAGCGGGTCGGCAAGAGACCCAGTACTTC.

This clonotype has only a few counts. One end of the junction does not line up with germline, which may come from a read error. The V gene is TRBV5-4, the J gene TRBJ2-1; 8 bases agree with TRBD1. Germline assignment: CDR1 SGHNT and CDR2 YYREEE (reference sequence). The CDR3 is made up of 15 amino acids. The CDR3 loop reads CAGRTGMDSVNEQFF. DNA for the CDR3: TGTGCCGGCAGGACAGGGATGGATTCGGTTAATGAGCAGTTCTTC.